Listed here is a single TCR beta chain. The antigen remains unidentified. Sequencing used immunoSEQ multiplex PCR; TCRdb keeps in-frame clones, though not all of them. This sample has tens of thousands of clones, with more than 90% found just once. This entry comes from a study of Tregs in tolerant kidney transplant recipients. General study findings and limits: Few patients were studied, so findings need validation in larger groups. Activated donor B cell expansion appeared to reveal the most relevant donor-specific TCRbeta repertoire.

V shed 5 bases, J shed 4 bases, and the junction held 5 bases outside the gene matches. The CDR3 is 14 residues long. Germline V gene data show CDR1 as MNHEY and CDR2 as SVGAGI. The sequencing sample was made of CD8+ T cells from blood. The sequence was collected from a human donor in good health. The chain couples TRBV6-5 to TRBJ2-7, with TRBD2 matching over 10 bases. CDR3 in amino acids: CASSHSGRRYEQYF. The CDR3 DNA reads TGTGCCAGCAGTCATAGCGGGAGGAGGTACGAGCAGTACTTC.